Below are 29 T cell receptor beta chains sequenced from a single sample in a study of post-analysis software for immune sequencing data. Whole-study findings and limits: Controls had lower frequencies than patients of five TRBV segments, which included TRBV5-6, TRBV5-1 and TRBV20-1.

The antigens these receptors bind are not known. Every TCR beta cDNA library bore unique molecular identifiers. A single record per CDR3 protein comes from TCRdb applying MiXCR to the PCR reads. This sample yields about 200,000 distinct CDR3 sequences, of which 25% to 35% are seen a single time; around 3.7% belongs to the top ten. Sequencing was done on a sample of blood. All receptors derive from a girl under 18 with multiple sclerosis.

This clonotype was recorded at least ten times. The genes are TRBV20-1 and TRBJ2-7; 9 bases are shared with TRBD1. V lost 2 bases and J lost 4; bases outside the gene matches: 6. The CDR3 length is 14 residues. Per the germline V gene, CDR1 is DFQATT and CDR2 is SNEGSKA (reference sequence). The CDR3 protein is CSARTGQGFYEQYF. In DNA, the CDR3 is TGCAGTGCTAGAACTGGACAGGGGTTTTACGAGCAGTACTTC.

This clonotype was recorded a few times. The CDR3 bases are TGTGCCAGCAGCCAAGGGTCGACAGCGTATAGCAATCAGCCCCAGCATTTT. This codes for CASSQGSTAYSNQPQHF. The rearrangement links TRBV3-1 to TRBJ1-5; perhaps TRBD1 as D (5 bases). Germline V lookup: CDR1 LGHDT, CDR2 YNNKEL (reference sequence). The CDR3 is made up of 17 amino acids. Trimming pared 1 base from V and 0 bases from J, leaving 13 bases between.

CDR3 in amino acids: CASSQLLGGPGANVLTF. The CDR3 coding sequence is TGTGCCAGCAGCCAACTCCTCGGGGGGCCTGGGGCCAACGTCCTGACTTTC. The chain carries TRBV28 and TRBJ2-6; TRBD2 might be the D (7 bases). There are 17 residues in the CDR3. Germline CDR1 is MDHEN and CDR2 is SYDVKM. Trimming pared 6 bases from V and 2 bases from J, leaving 17 bases between.

For the CDR3, the DNA is TGTGCCAGCAGACCTACTGGGACAGGGGTTCGCAATCAGCCCCAGCATTTT. Translation gives CASRPTGTGVRNQPQHF. J is TRBJ1-5 and V is TRBV6-6, with 10 nucleotides matching TRBD1. V gave up 6 bases and J gave up 2 bases; unmatched junction bases: 10. The CDR3 totals 17 residues. The germline V gene has CDR1 MNHNY and CDR2 SVGAGI (reference sequence).

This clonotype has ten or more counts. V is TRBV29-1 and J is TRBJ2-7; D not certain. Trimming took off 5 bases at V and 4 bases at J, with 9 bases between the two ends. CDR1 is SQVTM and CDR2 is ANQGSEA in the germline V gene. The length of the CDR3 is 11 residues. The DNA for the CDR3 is TGCAGCGTTTCGGACGTTTACGAGCAGTACTTC. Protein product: CSVSDVYEQYF.

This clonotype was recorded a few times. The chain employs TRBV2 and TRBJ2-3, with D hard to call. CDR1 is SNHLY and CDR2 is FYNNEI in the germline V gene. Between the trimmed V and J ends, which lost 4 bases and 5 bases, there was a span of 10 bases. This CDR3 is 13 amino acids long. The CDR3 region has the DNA TGTGCCAGCAGTGTAGGGCAAGGAGATACGCAGTATTTT. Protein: CASSVGQGDTQYF.

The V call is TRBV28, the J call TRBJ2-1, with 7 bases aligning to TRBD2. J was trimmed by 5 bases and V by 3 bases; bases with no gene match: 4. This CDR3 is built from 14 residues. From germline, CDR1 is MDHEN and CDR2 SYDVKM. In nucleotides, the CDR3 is TGTGCCAGCAGTTTGACTCTAGCGGACAATGAGCAGTTCTTC. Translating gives CASSLTLADNEQFF.

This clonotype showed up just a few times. This CDR3 reads CASSPIPQGGGTDTQYF. CDR3 bases: TGTGCCAGCAGTCCGATCCCCCAGGGGGGAGGCACAGATACGCAGTATTTT. This rearrangement joins TRBV28 to TRBJ2-3; weak D call: TRBD1 (7 bases). The germline V gene has CDR1 MDHEN and CDR2 SYDVKM. Trimming pared 5 bases from V and 1 base from J, leaving 19 bases between. The CDR3 covers 17 residues.

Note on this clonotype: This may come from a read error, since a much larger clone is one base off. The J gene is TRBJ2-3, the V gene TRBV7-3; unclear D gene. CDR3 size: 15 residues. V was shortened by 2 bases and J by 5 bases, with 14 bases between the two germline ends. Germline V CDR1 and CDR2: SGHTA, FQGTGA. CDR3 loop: CASSLSVTLGDTQYF. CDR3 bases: TGTGCCAGCAGCTTATCCGTCACACTTGGAGATACGCAGTATTTT.

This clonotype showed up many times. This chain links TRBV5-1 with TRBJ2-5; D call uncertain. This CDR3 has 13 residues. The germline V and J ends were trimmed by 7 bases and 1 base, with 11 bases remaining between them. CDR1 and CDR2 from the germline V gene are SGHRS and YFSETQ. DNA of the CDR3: TGCGCCAGCGCGGACGGCTCCCAAGAGACCCAGTACTTC. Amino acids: CASADGSQETQYF.

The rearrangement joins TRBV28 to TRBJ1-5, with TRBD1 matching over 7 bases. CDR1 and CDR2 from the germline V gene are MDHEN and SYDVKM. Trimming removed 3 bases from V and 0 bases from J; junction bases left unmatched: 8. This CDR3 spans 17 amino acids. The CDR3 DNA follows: TGTGCCAGCAGTTTGAGGGGGCAGGGACATAGCAATCAGCCCCAGCATTTT. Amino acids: CASSLRGQGHSNQPQHF.

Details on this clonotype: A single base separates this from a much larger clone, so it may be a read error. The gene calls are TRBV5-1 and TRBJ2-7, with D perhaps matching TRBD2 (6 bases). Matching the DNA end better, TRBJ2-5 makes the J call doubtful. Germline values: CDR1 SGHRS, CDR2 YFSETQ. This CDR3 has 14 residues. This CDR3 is CASSFNGGVETQYF. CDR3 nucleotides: TGCGCCAGCAGCTTTAACGGAGGGGTTGAGACCCAGTACTTC.

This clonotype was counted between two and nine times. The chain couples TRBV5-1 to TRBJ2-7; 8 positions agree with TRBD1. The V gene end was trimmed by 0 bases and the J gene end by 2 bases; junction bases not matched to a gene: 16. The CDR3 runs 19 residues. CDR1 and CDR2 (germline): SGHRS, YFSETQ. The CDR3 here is CASSLGAPGQAFFTYEQYF. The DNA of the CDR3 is TGCGCCAGCAGCTTGGGGGCCCCGGGACAGGCCTTTTTTACCTACGAGCAGTACTTC.

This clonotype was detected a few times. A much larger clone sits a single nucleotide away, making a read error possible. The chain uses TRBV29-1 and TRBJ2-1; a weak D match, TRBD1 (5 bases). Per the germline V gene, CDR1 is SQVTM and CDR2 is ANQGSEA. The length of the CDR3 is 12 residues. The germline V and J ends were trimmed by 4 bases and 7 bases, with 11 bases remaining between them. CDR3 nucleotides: TGCAGCGTTGTGACCAGGGCAAATGAGCAGTTCTTC. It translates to CSVVTRANEQFF.

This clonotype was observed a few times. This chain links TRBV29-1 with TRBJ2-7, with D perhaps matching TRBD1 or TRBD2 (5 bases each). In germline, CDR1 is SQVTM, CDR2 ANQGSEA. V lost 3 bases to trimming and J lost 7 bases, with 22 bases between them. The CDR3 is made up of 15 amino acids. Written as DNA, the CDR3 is TGCAGCGTTGAGGCAGGGAAGGTCAATCGGGATGAGCAGTACTTC. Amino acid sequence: CSVEAGKVNRDEQYF.

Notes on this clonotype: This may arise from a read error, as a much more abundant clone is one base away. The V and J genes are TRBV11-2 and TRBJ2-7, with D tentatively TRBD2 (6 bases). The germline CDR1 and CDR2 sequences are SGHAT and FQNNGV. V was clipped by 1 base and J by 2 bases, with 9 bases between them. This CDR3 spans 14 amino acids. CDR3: CASSLGGVTYEQYF. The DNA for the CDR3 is TGTGCCAGCAGCTTAGGCGGGGTGACCTACGAGCAGTACTTC.

This CDR3 is CSTDTDEQFF. CDR3 bases: TGCAGCACTGATACAGATGAGCAGTTCTTC. The chain recombines TRBV29-1 with TRBJ2-1; D ambiguous. Trimming took off 8 bases at V and 8 bases at J, with 10 bases between the two ends. CDR3 length: 10 residues. Germline V lookup: CDR1 SQVTM, CDR2 ANQGSEA.

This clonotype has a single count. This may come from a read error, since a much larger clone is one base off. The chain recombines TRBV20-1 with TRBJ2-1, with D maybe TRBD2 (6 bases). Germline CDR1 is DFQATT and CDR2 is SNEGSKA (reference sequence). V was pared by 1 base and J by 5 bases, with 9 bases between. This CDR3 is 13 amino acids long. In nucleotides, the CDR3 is TGCAGTGCTAGAGGGGCGGGAAACAATGAGCAGTTCTTC. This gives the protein CSARGAGNNEQFF.

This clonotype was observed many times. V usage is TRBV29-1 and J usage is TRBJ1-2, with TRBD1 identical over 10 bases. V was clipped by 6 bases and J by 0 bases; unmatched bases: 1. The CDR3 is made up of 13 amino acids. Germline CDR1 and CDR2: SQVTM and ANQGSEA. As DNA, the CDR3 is TGCAGCGTCGGGACAGGGGCTAACTATGGCTACACCTTC. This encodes CSVGTGANYGYTF.

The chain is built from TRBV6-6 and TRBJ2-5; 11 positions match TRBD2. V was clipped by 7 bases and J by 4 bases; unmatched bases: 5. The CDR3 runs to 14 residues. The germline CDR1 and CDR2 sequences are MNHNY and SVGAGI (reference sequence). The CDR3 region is CASTVAGGRETQYF. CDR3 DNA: TGTGCCAGCACAGTAGCGGGAGGGAGAGAGACCCAGTACTTC.

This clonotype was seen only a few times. The CDR3 protein is CASSPTGTGVGNYGYTF. The DNA for the CDR3 is TGTGCCAGCAGCCCCACCGGGACAGGAGTTGGCAACTATGGCTACACCTTC. The rearrangement links TRBV7-2 to TRBJ1-2; 8 bases align to TRBD1. The CDR3 totals 17 residues. CDR1 and CDR2 (germline): SGHTA, FQGNSA. V was clipped by 5 bases and J by 2 bases; unmatched bases: 13.

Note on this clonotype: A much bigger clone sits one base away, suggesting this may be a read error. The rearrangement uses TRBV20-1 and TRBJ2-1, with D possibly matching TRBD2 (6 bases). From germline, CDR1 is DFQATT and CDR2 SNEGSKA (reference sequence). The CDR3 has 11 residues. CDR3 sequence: CRASQPGEVFF. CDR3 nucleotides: TGCAGGGCCTCTCAACCGGGGGAGGTGTTCTTC.

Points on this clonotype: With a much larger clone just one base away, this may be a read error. Written as DNA, the CDR3 is TGTGCCAGCAGTTCCCTAGCGGGTTCGCTAGCCAAAAACATTCAGTACTTC. The encoded protein is CASSSLAGSLAKNIQYF. The V gene is TRBV28, the J gene TRBJ2-4; 8 bases map to TRBD2. The V segment lost 4 bases and the J segment 0 bases; nucleotides outside the gene matches: 8. The CDR3 has 17 residues. Germline V lookup: CDR1 MDHEN, CDR2 SYDVKM.

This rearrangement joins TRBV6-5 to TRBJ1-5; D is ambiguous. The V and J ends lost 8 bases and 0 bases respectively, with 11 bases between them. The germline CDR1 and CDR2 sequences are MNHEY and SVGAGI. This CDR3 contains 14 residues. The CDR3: CASGPDGSNQPQHF. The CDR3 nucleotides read TGTGCCAGCGGCCCGGACGGTAGCAATCAGCCCCAGCATTTT.

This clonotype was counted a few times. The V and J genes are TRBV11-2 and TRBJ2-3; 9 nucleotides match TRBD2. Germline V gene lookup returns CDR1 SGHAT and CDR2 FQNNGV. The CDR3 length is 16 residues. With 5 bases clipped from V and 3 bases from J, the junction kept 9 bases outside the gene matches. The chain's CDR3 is CASSPSGSGGTDTQYF. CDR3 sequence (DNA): TGTGCCAGCAGCCCCAGCGGGAGCGGGGGGACAGATACGCAGTATTTT.

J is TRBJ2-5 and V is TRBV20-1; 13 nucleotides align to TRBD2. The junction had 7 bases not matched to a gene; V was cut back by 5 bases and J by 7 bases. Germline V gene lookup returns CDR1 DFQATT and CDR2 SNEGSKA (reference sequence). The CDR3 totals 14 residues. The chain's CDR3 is CSAWTSGRGGTQYF. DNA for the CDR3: TGCAGTGCTTGGACTAGCGGGAGAGGTGGGACCCAGTACTTC.

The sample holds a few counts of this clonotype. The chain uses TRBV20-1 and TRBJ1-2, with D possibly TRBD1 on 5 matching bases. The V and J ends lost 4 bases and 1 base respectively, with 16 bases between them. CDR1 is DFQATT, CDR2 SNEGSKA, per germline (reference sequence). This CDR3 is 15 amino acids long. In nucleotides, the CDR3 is TGCAGTGCTATACCCACCCGACAGCTTAACTATGGCTACACCTTC. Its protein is CSAIPTRQLNYGYTF.

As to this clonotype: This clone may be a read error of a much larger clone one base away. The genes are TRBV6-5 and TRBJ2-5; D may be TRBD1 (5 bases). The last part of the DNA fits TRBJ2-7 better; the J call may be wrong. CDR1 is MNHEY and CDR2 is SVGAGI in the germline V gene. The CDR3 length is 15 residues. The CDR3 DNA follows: TGTGCCAGCAGTTACCCAGGGCCAACCACCTACGAGCAGTACTTC. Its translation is CASSYPGPTTYEQYF.

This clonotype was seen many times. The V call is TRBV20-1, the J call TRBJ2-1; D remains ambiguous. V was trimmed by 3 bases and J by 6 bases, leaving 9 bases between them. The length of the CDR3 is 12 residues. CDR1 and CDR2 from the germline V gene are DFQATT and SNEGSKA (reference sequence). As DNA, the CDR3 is TGCAGTGCTAGGACTTATTTCAATGAGCAGTTCTTC. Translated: CSARTYFNEQFF.